This TCR beta chain was sequenced in a study of technical replicates of blood from a handful of donors. Clones were sequenced by immunoSEQ multiplex PCR, and TCRdb holds only the in-frame ones, with some missing. Seen here are more than 60,000 clones, 85% to 95% observed once, and the top ten hold 0.2% to 0.3%. Trimming left V 0 bases short and J 4 bases short, with 8 bases between. The CDR3 contains 14 residues. Germline assignment: CDR1 SGHTA and CDR2 FQGTGA. The chain has TRBV7-3 and TRBJ2-3, with a tentative D call TRBD1 (6 bases). Sequencing was performed on T cells isolated from PBMCs. The clonotype originates from a human donor in good health. DNA of the CDR3: TGTGCCAGCAGCTTAACGACAGGCCCAGATACGCAGTATTTT. Translated: CASSLTTGPDTQYF.